The TCR beta chain under discussion was sequenced for a study of CD8 T cells in Susac syndrome. The authors negatively isolated CD8+ and CD4+ T cells and FACS-enriched TEMRA cells. The CDR3 contains 14 residues. The V gene's germline CDR1 is SNHLY and CDR2 FYNNEI. Trimming removed 5 bases at V and 1 base at J, with 9 bases between. The RNA, about 0.45 to 1 ug, was put through reverse transcription using random hexamers. An immunoSEQ multiplex PCR amplified TCR beta CDR3 over 54 Vbeta and 13 Jbeta. TCRdb used MiXCR to reprocess the immunoSEQ multiplex PCR reads, holding one entry per CDR3 protein. Of about 200,000 distinct CDR3 sequences in the sample, roughly 92% were seen once.

The sample consisted of CD4+ T cells from PBMCs. This clonotype was obtained from a human donor in good health. The rearrangement links TRBV2 to TRBJ1-5; D gene ambiguous. CDR3 sequence reads: CASSWTGSNQPQHF. CDR3 bases: TGTGCCAGCAGTTGGACGGGGAGCAATCAGCCCCAGCATTTT.